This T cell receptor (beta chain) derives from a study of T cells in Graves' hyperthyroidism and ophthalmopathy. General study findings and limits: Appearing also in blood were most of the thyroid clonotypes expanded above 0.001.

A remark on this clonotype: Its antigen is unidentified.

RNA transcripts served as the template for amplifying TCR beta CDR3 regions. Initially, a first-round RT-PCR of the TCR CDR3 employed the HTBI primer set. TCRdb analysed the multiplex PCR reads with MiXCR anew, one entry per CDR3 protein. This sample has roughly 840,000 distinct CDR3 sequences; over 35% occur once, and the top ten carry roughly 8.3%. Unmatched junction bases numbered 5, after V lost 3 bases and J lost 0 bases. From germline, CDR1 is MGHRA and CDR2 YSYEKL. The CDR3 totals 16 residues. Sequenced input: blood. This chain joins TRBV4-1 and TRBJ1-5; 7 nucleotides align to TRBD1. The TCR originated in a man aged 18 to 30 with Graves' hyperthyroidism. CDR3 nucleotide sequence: TGCGCCAGCAGCCATCCTGACAGGGATAGCAATCAGCCCCAGCATTTT. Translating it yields CASSHPDRDSNQPQHF.